This T cell receptor (beta chain) was sequenced in a study of blood T cell repertoires in COVID-19 (dated by TCRdb to the early 2020s). Looking at the study overall: Samples covering the acute and convalescent phases of COVID-19 were provided by collaborators in the United States, Italy and Spain. The material from the prospective study consisted of cDNA or gDNA derived from T cells, B-cell-depleted T cells, or PBMCs. Subjects who had been exposed to COVID-19, were actively infected with it, or had recovered from it provided the deeply sampled blood TCRbeta repertoires that made up the dataset. The repertoires were released in a freely available public database meant as a resource for research on the immune response to SARS-CoV-2. Samples were obtained from the ongoing ImmuneRACE study (first 160 participants) and from 1,254 subjects provided by 6 global collaborators. The sample metadata nearly always contained a de-identified subject ID, COVID-19 status, age in years and sex. Where available, HLA class I and class II types were obtained from metadata supplied by the sample provider rather than from assay-based typing. The paper as a whole reports these results and caveats: How much clinical and demographic metadata was included differed by source and by participant, and the metadata was provided uncurated.

TCRbeta CDR3 regions were amplified from genomic DNA using the immunoSEQ Assay, a bias-controlled multiplex PCR. The paper's data handling went like this. The number of nucleated cells in each sample was estimated by amplification of reference gene primers within the assay. To quantify the absolute abundance of each unique TCRbeta CDR3 rearrangement, sequence reads were collapsed and filtered. For each sample, productive Simpson clonality was calculated by taking the square root of Simpson's diversity index across productive rearrangements. TCRdb took this table from immuneACCESS and kept in-frame rearrangements with V and J called. Such tables lack part of the clones; where checked against another copy, unresolved V genes explain under half of the gap, and the rest is unexplained. V and J calls and clone size are those listed in that table; D and trimming were worked out from the DNA. The sample table lists 75,000 to 95,000 clones, approximately 78% of them with a count of one. The ten most abundant clones make up 27% of the sample.

The cysteine opens and the phenylalanine closes a CDR3 of 15 amino acids. Left in the record is the CDR3 DNA by itself, 45 bases read in frame from the first base. Deletion took 3 bases off V and 6 bases off J, with a span of 18 bases between the germline ends. As encoded in the germline V gene (reference sequence), CDR1 is SGHKS while CDR2 is YYEKEE. With regard to this clone: It has no known antigen specificity. No quality values exist for individual bases; no much larger clone is one base distant.

Whole blood was collected in K2EDTA tubes by collaborating institutions according to the institutions' own protocols. For TCRbeta analysis, collaborators shipped samples as frozen whole blood, isolated PBMCs, or DNA extracted from either of those sample types. The sequencing sample was made of peripheral blood. The chain is made from TRBV5-5 and TRBJ1-1; the D gene is perhaps TRBD1, on 6 matching bases. The receptor comes from a human donor in a cohort sampled during active COVID-19. The encoded CDR3 is CASSSKDRLNPEAFF. In nucleotide form, the sequence is TGTGCCAGCAGCTCCAAAGACAGGTTAAACCCTGAAGCTTTCTTT.